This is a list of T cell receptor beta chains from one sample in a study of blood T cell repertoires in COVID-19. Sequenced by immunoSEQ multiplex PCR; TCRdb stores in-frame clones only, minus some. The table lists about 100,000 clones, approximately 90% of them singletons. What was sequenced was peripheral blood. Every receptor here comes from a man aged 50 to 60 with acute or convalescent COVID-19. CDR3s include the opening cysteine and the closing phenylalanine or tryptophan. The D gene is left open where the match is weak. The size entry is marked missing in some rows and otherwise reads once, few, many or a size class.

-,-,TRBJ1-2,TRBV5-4,CASSLAFKGGDGYTF,TGTGCCAGCAGCTTGGCCTTCAAGGGAGGCGATGGCTACACCTTC
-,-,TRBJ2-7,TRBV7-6,CASSFTDSYEQYF,TGTGCCAGCAGCTTCACCGACAGCTACGAGCAGTACTTC
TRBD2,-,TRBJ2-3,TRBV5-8,CASSKRLASASSTDTQYF,TGTGCCAGCAGCAAGCGACTAGCGTCGGCATCTAGCACAGATACGCAGTATTTT
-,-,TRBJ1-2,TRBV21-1,CASSKEIWTGGNYGYTF,TGTGCCAGCAGCAAAGAGATTTGGACAGGCGGTAACTATGGCTACACCTTC
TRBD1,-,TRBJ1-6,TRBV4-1,CASSQTQGAYNSPLHF,TGCGCCAGCAGCCAAACACAGGGGGCCTATAATTCACCCCTCCACTTT
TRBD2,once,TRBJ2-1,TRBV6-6,CASTGTTPGEEQFF,TGTGCCAGCACCGGGACTACCCCGGGGGAAGAGCAGTTCTTC
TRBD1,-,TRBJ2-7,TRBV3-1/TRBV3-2,CASSPIGQGANEQYF,TGTGCCAGCAGCCCCATCGGACAGGGGGCCAACGAGCAGTACTTC
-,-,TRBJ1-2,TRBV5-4,CASSLGQIYGYTF,TGTGCCAGCAGCTTGGGGCAGATCTATGGCTACACCTTC
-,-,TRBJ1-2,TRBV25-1,CASSEYFVSGSSGGYTF,TGTGCCAGCAGTGAATATTTCGTCTCGGGCAGCTCAGGGGGCTACACCTTC
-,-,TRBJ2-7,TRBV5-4,CASHPRGYEQYF,TGTGCCAGCCACCCTAGGGGCTACGAGCAGTACTTC
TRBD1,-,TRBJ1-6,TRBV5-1,CASSLQGASNSPLHF,TGCGCCAGCAGCTTACAGGGGGCATCGAATTCACCCCTCCACTTT
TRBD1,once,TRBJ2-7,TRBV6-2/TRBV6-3,CASSRRTGTNYEQYF,TGTGCCAGCAGTCGGAGGACAGGGACGAACTACGAGCAGTACTTC
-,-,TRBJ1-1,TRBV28,CASSPVSGVRNTEAFF,TGTGCCAGCAGTCCCGTCTCAGGGGTCCGGAACACTGAAGCTTTCTTT
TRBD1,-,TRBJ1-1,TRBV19,CASSQITGGNTEAFF,TGTGCCAGTAGTCAAATAACAGGGGGGAACACTGAAGCTTTCTTT
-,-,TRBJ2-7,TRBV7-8,CASSSFTGTYEQYF,TGTGCCAGCAGCTCTTTCACAGGAACCTACGAGCAGTACTTC
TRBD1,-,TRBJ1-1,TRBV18,CASSNDREAEAFF,TGTGCCAGCTCAAACGACAGGGAAGCTGAAGCTTTCTTT
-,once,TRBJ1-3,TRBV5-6,CASSGNRGASGNTIYF,TGTGCCAGCAGCGGTAACCGGGGGGCTAGTGGAAACACCATATATTTT
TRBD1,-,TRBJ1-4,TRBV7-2,CASSLGQNEKLFF,TGTGCCAGCAGCTTGGGACAGAATGAAAAACTGTTTTTT
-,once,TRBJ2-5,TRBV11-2,CASSLRWAETQYF,TGTGCCAGCAGCCTCAGATGGGCGGAGACCCAGTACTTC
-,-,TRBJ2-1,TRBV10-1,CASSEWGMNNEQFF,TGCGCCAGCAGTGAGTGGGGCATGAACAATGAGCAGTTCTTC
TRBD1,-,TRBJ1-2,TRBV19,CASRIHTGQTYGYTF,TGTGCCAGTAGGATTCACACGGGACAGACGTATGGCTACACCTTC
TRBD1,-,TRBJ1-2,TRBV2,CASSDAGTGRGYTF,TGTGCCAGCAGTGATGCCGGGACAGGGAGAGGCTACACCTTC
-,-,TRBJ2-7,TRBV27,CASSLTGRNEQYF,TGTGCCAGCAGTCTGACAGGAAGGAACGAGCAGTACTTC
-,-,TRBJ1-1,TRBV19,CASSIGRGRTEAFF,TGTGCCAGTAGTATAGGGCGGGGGCGGACTGAAGCTTTCTTT
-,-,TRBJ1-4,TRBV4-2,CASSQATEATNEKLFF,TGTGCCAGCAGCCAGGCGACAGAGGCAACTAATGAAAAACTGTTTTTT
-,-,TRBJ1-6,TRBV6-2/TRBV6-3,CASSYTGVYSPLHF,TGTGCCAGCAGTTACACGGGGGTGTATTCACCCCTCCACTTT
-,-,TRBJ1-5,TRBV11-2,CASSLGGTDQPQHF,TGTGCCAGCAGCTTAGGCGGGACGGATCAGCCCCAGCATTTT
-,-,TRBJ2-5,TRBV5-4,CASSGDFQETQYF,TGTGCCAGCAGCGGTGACTTCCAAGAGACCCAGTACTTC
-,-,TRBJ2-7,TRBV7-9,CASSLGGAEQYF,TGTGCCAGCAGCTTAGGTGGGGCAGAGCAGTACTTC
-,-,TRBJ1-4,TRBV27,CASRAVGGTNEKLFF,TGTGCCAGCAGGGCCGTAGGAGGAACCAATGAAAAACTGTTTTTT
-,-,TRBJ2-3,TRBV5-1,CASSEGRPTDTQYF,TGCGCCAGCAGCGAGGGCCGACCCACAGATACGCAGTATTTT
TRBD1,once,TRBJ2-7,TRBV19,CASSIRTGYEQYF,TGTGCCAGTAGTATTCGGACAGGCTACGAGCAGTACTTC
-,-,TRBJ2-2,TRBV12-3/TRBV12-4,CASSFKAGGELFF,TGTGCCAGCAGTTTTAAGGCGGGCGGGGAGCTGTTTTTT
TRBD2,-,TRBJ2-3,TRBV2,CASSPGTSPSTDTQYF,TGTGCCAGCAGTCCCGGGACTAGTCCATCGACAGATACGCAGTATTTT
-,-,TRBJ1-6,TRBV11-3,CASSLATGLTYNSPLHF,TGTGCCAGCAGCTTGGCGACAGGATTAACCTATAATTCACCCCTCCACTTT
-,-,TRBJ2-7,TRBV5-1,CASSLERPDYEQYF,TGCGCCAGCAGCTTAGAGAGGCCAGACTACGAGCAGTACTTC
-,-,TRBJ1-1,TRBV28,CASSLPTVMNTEAFF,TGTGCCAGCAGTTTGCCGACAGTCATGAACACTGAAGCTTTCTTT
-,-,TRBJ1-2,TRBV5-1,CASSLGTVYGYTF,TGCGCCAGCAGCTTGGGGACAGTCTATGGCTACACCTTC
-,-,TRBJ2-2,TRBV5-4,CASSHGLTGELFF,TGTGCCAGCAGCCACGGTCTCACCGGGGAGCTGTTTTTT
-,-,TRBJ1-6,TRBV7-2,CASSTRTAYNSPLHF,TGTGCCAGCAGCACCCGGACAGCCTACAATTCACCCCTCCACTTT
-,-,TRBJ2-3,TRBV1,CTSSQSRSGLATEGGTDTQYF,TGCACCAGCAGCCAGTCACGCTCGGGACTAGCGACTGAGGGAGGCACAGATACGCAGTATTTT
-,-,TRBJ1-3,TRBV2,CASRPGGTLIDTIYF,TGTGCCAGCAGGCCGGGAGGGACTTTGATAGACACCATATATTTT